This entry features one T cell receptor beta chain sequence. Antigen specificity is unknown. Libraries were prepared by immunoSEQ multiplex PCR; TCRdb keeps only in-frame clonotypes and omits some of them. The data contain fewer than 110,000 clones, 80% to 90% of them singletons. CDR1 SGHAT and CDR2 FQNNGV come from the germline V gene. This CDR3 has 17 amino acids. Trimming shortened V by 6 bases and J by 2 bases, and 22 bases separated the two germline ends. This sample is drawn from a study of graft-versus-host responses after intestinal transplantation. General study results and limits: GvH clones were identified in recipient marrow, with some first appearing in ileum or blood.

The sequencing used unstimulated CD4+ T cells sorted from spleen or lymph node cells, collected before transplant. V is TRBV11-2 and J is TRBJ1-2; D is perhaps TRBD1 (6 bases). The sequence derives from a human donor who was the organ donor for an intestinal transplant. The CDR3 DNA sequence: TGTGCCAGCAGACACGGGAGGGACAATTTAATCAACTATGGCTACACCTTC. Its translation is CASRHGRDNLINYGYTF.